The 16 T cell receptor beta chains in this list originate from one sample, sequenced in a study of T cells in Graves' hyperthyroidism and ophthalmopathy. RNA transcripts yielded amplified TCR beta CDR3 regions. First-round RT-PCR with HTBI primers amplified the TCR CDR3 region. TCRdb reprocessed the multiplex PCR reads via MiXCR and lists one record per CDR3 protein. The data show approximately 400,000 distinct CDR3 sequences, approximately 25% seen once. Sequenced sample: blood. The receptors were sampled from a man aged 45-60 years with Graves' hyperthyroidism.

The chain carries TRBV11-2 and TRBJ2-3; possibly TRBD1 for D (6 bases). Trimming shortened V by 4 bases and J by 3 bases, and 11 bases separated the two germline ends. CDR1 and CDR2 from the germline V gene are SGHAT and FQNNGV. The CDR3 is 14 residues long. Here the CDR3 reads CASSWGHRTDTQYF. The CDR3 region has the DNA TGTGCCAGCAGCTGGGGACACAGGACAGATACGCAGTATTTT.

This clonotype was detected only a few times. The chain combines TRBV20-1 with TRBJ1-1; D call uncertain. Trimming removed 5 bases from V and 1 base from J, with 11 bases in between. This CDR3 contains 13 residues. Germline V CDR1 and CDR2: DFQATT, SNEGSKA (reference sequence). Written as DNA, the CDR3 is TGCAGTGCTCGGAGTCACACGAACACTGAAGCTTTCTTT. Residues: CSARSHTNTEAFF.

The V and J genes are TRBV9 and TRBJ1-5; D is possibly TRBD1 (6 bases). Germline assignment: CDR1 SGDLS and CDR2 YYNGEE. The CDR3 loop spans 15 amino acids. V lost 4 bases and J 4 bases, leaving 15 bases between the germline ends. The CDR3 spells CASSRGWQGNQPQHF. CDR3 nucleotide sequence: TGTGCCAGCAGCCGAGGGTGGCAGGGGAATCAGCCCCAGCATTTT.

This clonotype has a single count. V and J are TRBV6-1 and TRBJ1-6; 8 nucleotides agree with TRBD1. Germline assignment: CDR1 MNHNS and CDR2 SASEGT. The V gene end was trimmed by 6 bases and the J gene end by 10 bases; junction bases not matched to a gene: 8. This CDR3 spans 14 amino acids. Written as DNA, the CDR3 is TGTGCCAGCAGCCCTCGACAGGGGCACTCACCCCTCCACTTT. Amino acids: CASSPRQGHSPLHF.

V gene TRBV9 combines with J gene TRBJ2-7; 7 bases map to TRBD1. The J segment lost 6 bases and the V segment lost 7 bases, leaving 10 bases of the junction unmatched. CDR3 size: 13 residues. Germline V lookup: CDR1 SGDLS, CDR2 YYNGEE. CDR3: CASGPRTGVEQYF. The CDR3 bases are TGTGCCAGCGGTCCACGGACAGGAGTCGAGCAGTACTTC. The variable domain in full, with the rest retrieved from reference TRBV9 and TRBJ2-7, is DSGVTQTPKHLITATGQRVTLRCSPRSGDLSVYWYQQSLDQGLQFLIQYYNGEERAKGNILERFSAQQFPDLHSELNLSSLELGDSALYFCASGPRTGVEQYFGPGTRLTVT.

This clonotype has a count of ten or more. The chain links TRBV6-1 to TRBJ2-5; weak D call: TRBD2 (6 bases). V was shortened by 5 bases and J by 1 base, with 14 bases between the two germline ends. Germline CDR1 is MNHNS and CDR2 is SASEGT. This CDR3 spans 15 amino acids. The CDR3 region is CASSRTGTLQETQYF. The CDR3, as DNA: TGTGCCAGCAGTCGTACCGGGACTCTCCAAGAGACCCAGTACTTC.

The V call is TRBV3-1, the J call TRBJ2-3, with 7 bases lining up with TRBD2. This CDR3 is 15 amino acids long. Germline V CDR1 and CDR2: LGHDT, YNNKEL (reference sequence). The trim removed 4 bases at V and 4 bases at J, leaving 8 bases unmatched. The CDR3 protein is CASSRRTRPSDTQYF. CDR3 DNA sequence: TGTGCCAGCAGCCGTAGGACTAGGCCCTCAGATACGCAGTATTTT.

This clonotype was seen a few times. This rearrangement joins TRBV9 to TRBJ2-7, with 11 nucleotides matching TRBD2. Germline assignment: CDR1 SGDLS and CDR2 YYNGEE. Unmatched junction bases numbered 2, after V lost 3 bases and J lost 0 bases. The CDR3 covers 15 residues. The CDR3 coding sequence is TGTGCCAGCAGCGAGGGACTAGCGGACTCCTACGAGCAGTACTTC. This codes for CASSEGLADSYEQYF. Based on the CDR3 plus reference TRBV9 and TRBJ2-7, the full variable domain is DSGVTQTPKHLITATGQRVTLRCSPRSGDLSVYWYQQSLDQGLQFLIQYYNGEERAKGNILERFSAQQFPDLHSELNLSSLELGDSALYFCASSEGLADSYEQYFGPGTRLTVT.

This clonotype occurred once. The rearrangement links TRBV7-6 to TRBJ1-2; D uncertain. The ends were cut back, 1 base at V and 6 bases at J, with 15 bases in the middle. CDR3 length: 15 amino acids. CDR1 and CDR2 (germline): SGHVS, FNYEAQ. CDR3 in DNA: TGTGCCAGCAGCTTAGAGGGCGACGGTGGGAATGGCTACACCTTC. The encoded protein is CASSLEGDGGNGYTF.

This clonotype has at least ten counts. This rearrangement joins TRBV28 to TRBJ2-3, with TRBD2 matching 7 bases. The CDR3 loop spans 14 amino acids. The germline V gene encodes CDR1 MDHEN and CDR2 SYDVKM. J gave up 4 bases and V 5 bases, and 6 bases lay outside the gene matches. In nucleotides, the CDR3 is TGTGCCAGCAGTCTAAGCGGGGCAGCAGATACGCAGTATTTT. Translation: CASSLSGAADTQYF.

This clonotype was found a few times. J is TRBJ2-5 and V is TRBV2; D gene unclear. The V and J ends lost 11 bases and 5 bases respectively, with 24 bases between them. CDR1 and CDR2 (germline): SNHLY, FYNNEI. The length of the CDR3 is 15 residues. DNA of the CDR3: TGTGCCTCCCAAGGGCAGGATCAATCTAGGGAGACCCAGTACTTC. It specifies CASQGQDQSRETQYF.

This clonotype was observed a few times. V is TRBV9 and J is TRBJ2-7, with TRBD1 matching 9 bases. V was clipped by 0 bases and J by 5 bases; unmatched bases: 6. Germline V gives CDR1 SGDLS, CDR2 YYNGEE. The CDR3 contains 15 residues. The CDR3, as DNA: TGTGCCAGCAGCGTAGCTGGGACAGGGCTCAACGAGCAGTACTTC. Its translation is CASSVAGTGLNEQYF.

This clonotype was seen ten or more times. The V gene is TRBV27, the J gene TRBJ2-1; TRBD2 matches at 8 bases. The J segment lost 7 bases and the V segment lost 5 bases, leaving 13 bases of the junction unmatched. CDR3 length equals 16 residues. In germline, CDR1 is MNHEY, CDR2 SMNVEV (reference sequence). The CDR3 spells CASSKGGLGWSNEQFF. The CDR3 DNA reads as TGTGCCAGCAGTAAAGGGGGACTAGGTTGGTCAAATGAGCAGTTCTTC.

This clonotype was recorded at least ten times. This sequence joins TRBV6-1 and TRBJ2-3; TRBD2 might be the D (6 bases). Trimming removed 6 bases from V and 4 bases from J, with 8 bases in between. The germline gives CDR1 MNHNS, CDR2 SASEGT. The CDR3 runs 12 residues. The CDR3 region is CASREGSDTQYF. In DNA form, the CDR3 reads TGTGCCAGCAGGGAGGGGTCAGATACGCAGTATTTT.

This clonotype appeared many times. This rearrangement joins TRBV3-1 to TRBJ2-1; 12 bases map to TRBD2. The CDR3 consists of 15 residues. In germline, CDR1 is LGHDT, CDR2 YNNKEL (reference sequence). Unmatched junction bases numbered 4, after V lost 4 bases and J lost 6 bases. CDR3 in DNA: TGTGCCAGCAGCCCTAGCGGGGGGGATCCCAATGAGCAGTTCTTC. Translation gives CASSPSGGDPNEQFF.

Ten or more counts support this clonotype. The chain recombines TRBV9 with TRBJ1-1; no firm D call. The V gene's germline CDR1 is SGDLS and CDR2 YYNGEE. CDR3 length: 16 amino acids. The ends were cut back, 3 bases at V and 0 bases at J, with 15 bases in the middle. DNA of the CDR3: TGTGCCAGCAGCGCTCGAGACGGGCTAATGAACACTGAAGCTTTCTTT. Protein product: CASSARDGLMNTEAFF.